The 28 T cell receptor beta chains below all came from one sample that was sequenced in a study of response to subunit inactivated influenza vaccine. TCRdb redid the calling of the RT-PCR reads with MiXCR, one entry per CDR3 protein. Counted here are a few hundred thousand distinct CDR3 sequences, 20% to 25% occurring once; the ten biggest clones make up over 9%. Here the sequenced sample was PBMCs from blood, taken around 22 months after vaccination. These receptors all come from a man aged 50-75 years who received an inactivated influenza vaccine.

This clonotype was detected ten times or more. This chain uses TRBV5-1 with TRBJ1-2, with 9 nucleotides matching TRBD1. The germline V gene has CDR1 SGHRS and CDR2 YFSETQ. Trimming took 4 bases from V and 8 from J; bases not matched to a gene: 12. CDR3 length: 15 amino acids. CDR3 nucleotides: TGCGCCAGCAGCGCGAGGGGACAGGGACGAGACGGCTACACCTTC. Translation: CASSARGQGRDGYTF.

This chain uses TRBV19 with TRBJ2-3; 7 bases fit TRBD1. This CDR3 is built from 12 residues. Germline V gene sequence: CDR1 LNHDA, CDR2 SQIVND (reference sequence). Trimming at V came to 8 bases and at J to 8 bases, leaving 7 bases not matched to a gene. In DNA, the CDR3 is TGTGCCAGTGGGACAGTTGAGGGTACGCAGTATTTT. This encodes CASGTVEGTQYF.

The V gene is TRBV28, the J gene TRBJ1-1; TRBD1 matches 7 bases. Per germline, CDR1 MDHEN and CDR2 SYDVKM. CDR3 length equals 13 residues. The ends lost 5 bases at V and 6 bases at J; junction bases unmatched: 6. This chain's CDR3 is CASSPRGRPEAFF. CDR3 nucleotide sequence: TGTGCCAGCAGTCCCAGGGGGAGGCCTGAAGCTTTCTTT.

The chain joins TRBV3-1 to TRBJ2-5; TRBD1 agrees at 7 bases. The CDR3 length is 14 residues. The V segment lost 5 bases and the J segment 2 bases; nucleotides outside the gene matches: 5. The V gene's germline CDR1 is LGHDT and CDR2 YNNKEL (reference sequence). The CDR3 DNA reads as TGTGCCAGCAGCGATGGGACAGCACAAGAGACCCAGTACTTC. This codes for CASSDGTAQETQYF.

This clonotype was counted a few times. J is TRBJ1-6 and V is TRBV24-1, with unresolved D. This CDR3 contains 14 residues. CDR1 is KGHDR and CDR2 is SFDVKD in the germline V gene. The germline V and J ends were trimmed by 0 bases and 7 bases, with 6 bases remaining between them. The CDR3 DNA is TGTGCCACCAGTGATTTGCCAGTAAATTCACCCCTCCACTTT. Its protein is CATSDLPVNSPLHF.

V and J are TRBV28 and TRBJ2-2; D tentatively reads TRBD1 or TRBD2 (5 bases each). Trimming left V 3 bases short and J 1 base short, with 9 bases between. Germline CDR1 and CDR2: MDHEN and SYDVKM. The CDR3 length is 15 residues. The CDR3 bases are TGTGCCAGCAGTTTCCGGGGCCGGAACACCGGGGAGCTGTTTTTT. Its translation is CASSFRGRNTGELFF. Filled out from reference TRBV28 and TRBJ2-2, the complete variable domain reads DVKVTQSSRYLVKRTGEKVFLECVQDMDHENMFWYRQDPGLGLRLIYFSYDVKMKEKGDIPEGYSVSREKKERFSLILESASTNQTSMYLCASSFRGRNTGELFFGEGSRLTVL.

This chain links TRBV18 with TRBJ2-7; no definite D call. This CDR3 region has 15 residues. Germline loops: CDR1 KGHSH, CDR2 LQKENI. The germline V and J ends were trimmed by 0 bases and 1 base, with 10 bases remaining between them. The CDR3 DNA is TGTGCCAGCTCACCACCGCGCAGACTTTCCTACGAGCAGTACTTC. This encodes CASSPPRRLSYEQYF. Drawing the rest from reference TRBV18 and TRBJ2-7, the complete variable domain is NAGVMQNPRHLVRRRGQEARLRCSPMKGHSHVYWYRQLPEEGLKFMVYLQKENIIDESGMPKERFSAEFPKEGPSILRIQQVVRGDSAAYFCASSPPRRLSYEQYFGPGTRLTVT.

V gene TRBV5-5 combines with J gene TRBJ2-7; 9 bases are shared with TRBD1. This CDR3 contains 16 residues. The V gene's germline CDR1 is SGHKS and CDR2 YYEKEE (reference sequence). The V gene end was trimmed by 4 bases and the J gene end by 2 bases; junction bases not matched to a gene: 10. CDR3 sequence: CASSRTGGKGAYEQYF. The CDR3 region has the DNA TGTGCCAGCAGCAGAACAGGGGGCAAAGGCGCCTACGAGCAGTACTTC.

In this sample, this clonotype turned up many times. The chain has TRBV9 and TRBJ1-5, with 7 bases that match TRBD1. The germline V gene encodes CDR1 SGDLS and CDR2 YYNGEE. The CDR3 contains 15 residues. The J segment lost 3 bases and the V segment lost 1 base, leaving 4 bases of the junction unmatched. The CDR3 nucleotides read TGTGCCAGCAGCGTAACTGGACAGGCCAATCAGCCCCAGCATTTT. Its translation: CASSVTGQANQPQHF.

The chain links TRBV20-1 to TRBJ2-1, with 8 bases lining up with TRBD1. V trimming: 6 bases; J trimming: 3 bases; junction bases outside the gene matches: 10. Germline values: CDR1 DFQATT, CDR2 SNEGSKA (reference sequence). This CDR3 spans 15 amino acids. CDR3 DNA sequence: TGCAGTGCGCGCCGAGGACAGGGACGCTACAATGAGCAGTTCTTC. It codes for CSARRGQGRYNEQFF.

The J gene is TRBJ1-1, the V gene TRBV7-6; D might be TRBD1 (6 bases). Germline CDR1 is SGHVS and CDR2 is FNYEAQ. Between the trimmed V and J ends, which lost 1 base and 10 bases, there was a span of 19 bases. The length of the CDR3 is 15 residues. As DNA, the CDR3 is TGTGCCAGCAGCTTAGGGAGGTCAGGGGCGTTGGGAGCTTTCTTT. As protein: CASSLGRSGALGAFF.

The rearrangement links TRBV24-1 to TRBJ2-3; 7 bases are a match to TRBD2. Per germline, CDR1 KGHDR and CDR2 SFDVKD. The CDR3 sequence is 16 residues long. J gave up 1 base and V 5 bases, and 8 bases lay outside the gene matches. The CDR3 sequence is CATSGTLADRTDTQYF. The CDR3 DNA reads TGTGCCACCAGTGGAACCCTAGCGGACCGCACAGATACGCAGTATTTT.

The chain employs TRBV5-1 and TRBJ2-3, with 9 bases lining up with TRBD2. With V trimmed by 2 bases and J by 0 bases, 4 bases remained unmatched. Germline CDR1 is SGHRS and CDR2 is YFSETQ. The CDR3 loop spans 16 amino acids. The CDR3 DNA follows: TGCGCCAGCAGCTTACTAACTAGCGGGAGCACAGATACGCAGTATTTT. It yields the protein CASSLLTSGSTDTQYF.

The V and J genes are TRBV10-3 and TRBJ2-2, with TRBD1 as a possible D gene (5 bases). This CDR3 region has 11 residues. V was shortened by 10 bases and J by 5 bases, with 8 bases between the two germline ends. Germline CDR1 ENHRY, CDR2 SYGVKD. The CDR3 here is CATRGTGELFF. The CDR3 DNA reads as TGTGCCACAAGGGGTACCGGGGAGCTGTTTTTT.

The chain couples TRBV7-9 to TRBJ1-1; 7 nucleotides match TRBD1. Germline CDR1 and CDR2: SEHNR and FQNEAQ (reference sequence). With V trimmed by 5 bases and J by 10 bases, 13 bases remained unmatched. This CDR3 spans 14 amino acids. CDR3 sequence reads: CASSVGQGEGVAFF. CDR3 DNA sequence: TGTGCCAGCAGCGTCGGGCAGGGGGAGGGGGTAGCTTTCTTT.

This clonotype was found a few times. The V and J genes are TRBV7-2 and TRBJ2-5, with 7 bases identical to TRBD2. V lost 2 bases, J lost 3 bases, and 6 bases stayed unmatched. The CDR3 loop spans 15 amino acids. Germline loops: CDR1 SGHTA, CDR2 FQGNSA. In DNA, the CDR3 is TGTGCCAGCAGCTTAACTGCGAGCGGGAAAGAGACCCAGTACTTC. Its protein product is CASSLTASGKETQYF.

The chain links TRBV7-2 to TRBJ1-1; D unclear. Per germline, CDR1 SGHTA and CDR2 FQGNSA. The CDR3 runs to 12 residues. V lost 6 bases, J lost 4 bases, and 9 bases lay in between. The CDR3 reads CASSRVATEAFF. The DNA of the CDR3 is TGTGCCAGCAGTCGGGTGGCCACTGAAGCTTTCTTT.

This clonotype has a handful of counts. This chain links TRBV6-5 with TRBJ1-5, with D uncertain. The CDR3 spans 13 residues. From germline, CDR1 is MNHEY and CDR2 SVGAGI. V gave up 3 bases and J gave up 4 bases, with 7 bases separating them. The CDR3 nucleotides are TGTGCCAGCAGTTATGGGGAAAATCAGCCCCAGCATTTT. Amino acid sequence: CASSYGENQPQHF.

The sample holds many counts of this clonotype. The J gene is TRBJ1-4, the V gene TRBV7-2; D not resolved. The CDR3 is made up of 13 amino acids. The V gene lost 2 bases and the J gene lost 8 bases, with 9 bases spanning the gap. Germline CDR1 and CDR2: SGHTA and FQGNSA. CDR3 DNA: TGTGCCAGCAGCTTAAGGCCTTTGGAAAAACTGTTTTTT. Amino acids: CASSLRPLEKLFF.

This clonotype turned up a few times. V and J are TRBV4-1 and TRBJ1-4, with a possible D match to TRBD1 (5 bases). V was shortened by 1 base and J by 8 bases, with 11 bases between the two germline ends. The V gene's germline CDR1 is MGHRA and CDR2 YSYEKL. The CDR3 sequence is 14 residues long. CDR3 in DNA: TGCGCCAGCAGCCAAGCCCAGGGCGACGAAAAACTGTTTTTT. It is translated as CASSQAQGDEKLFF.

The V call is TRBV9, the J call TRBJ1-3; 8 bases match TRBD1. The CDR3 contains 14 residues. CDR1 and CDR2 from the germline V gene are SGDLS and YYNGEE. V was clipped by 4 bases and J by 4 bases; unmatched bases: 4. The CDR3 protein is CASSNDRGGNTIYF. CDR3 coding DNA: TGTGCCAGCAGCAATGACAGGGGAGGAAACACCATATATTTT.

The rearrangement joins TRBV7-8 to TRBJ2-7; possibly TRBD1 or TRBD2 for D (6 bases each). The CDR3 runs to 20 residues. V dropped 0 bases and J dropped 3 bases, with 27 bases sitting between them. In germline, CDR1 is SGHVS, CDR2 FQNEAQ. The CDR3: CASSLATVPGGLAQNYEQYF. The CDR3 nucleotides read TGTGCCAGCAGCTTAGCGACCGTCCCTGGGGGGCTAGCGCAAAACTACGAGCAGTACTTC. Complete variable domain (other parts from reference TRBV7-8 and TRBJ2-7): GAGVSQSPRYKVAKRGQDVALRCDPISGHVSLFWYQQALGQGPEFLTYFQNEAQLDKSGLPSDRFFAERPEGSVSTLKIQRTQQEDSAVYLCASSLATVPGGLAQNYEQYFGPGTRLTVT.

The chain has TRBV6-4 and TRBJ2-2, with D possibly matching TRBD1 (5 bases). This CDR3 is 14 amino acids long. Trimming took off 10 bases at V and 1 base at J, with 13 bases between the two ends. The V gene's germline CDR1 is MRHNA and CDR2 SNTAGT. Here the CDR3 reads CATKITGNTGELFF. The DNA for the CDR3 is TGTGCCACCAAGATAACAGGGAACACCGGGGAGCTGTTTTTT.

J is TRBJ2-3 and V is TRBV5-1, with D perhaps matching TRBD1 (5 bases). Trimming stripped 4 bases from V and 8 bases from J, with 11 bases between. Germline V gene data show CDR1 as SGHRS and CDR2 as YFSETQ. The CDR3 length is 12 residues. Here the CDR3 DNA reads TGCGCCAGCAGCGAGGACATTGGTACGCAGTATTTT. The encoded protein is CASSEDIGTQYF.

This clonotype was picked up many times. The V and J genes are TRBV7-2 and TRBJ2-7; D is possibly TRBD2 (6 bases). Germline V gene sequence: CDR1 SGHTA, CDR2 FQGNSA. The CDR3 runs to 13 residues. With 4 bases removed from V and 3 bases from J, the gap between germline ends came to 10 bases. CDR3 bases: TGTGCCAGCAGCTCCGGGACTTTCTACGAGCAGTACTTC. Translation: CASSSGTFYEQYF.

This clonotype showed up just a few times. The chain is built from TRBV4-1 and TRBJ2-5; possible D gene TRBD2, 5 bases. Looked up from germline, CDR1 is MGHRA and CDR2 is YSYEKL. This CDR3 has 13 residues. Trimming cost V 0 bases and J 7 bases, with 9 bases left between them. CDR3 DNA sequence: TGCGCCAGCAGCCAAGAACAACTAGGGACCCAGTACTTC. It translates to CASSQEQLGTQYF.

About this clonotype itself: The germline gene is not matched at one end of the junction; a read error may be the cause. The chain uses TRBV29-1 and TRBJ1-3; D is undetermined. The CDR3 extends over 12 amino acids. Looked up from germline, CDR1 is SQVTM and CDR2 is ANQGSEA. In nucleotides, the CDR3 is TGCAGCGTTAAAGACACGAGGGACACCATATATTTT. It yields the protein CSVKDTRDTIYF. Filled out from reference TRBV29-1 and TRBJ1-3, the complete variable domain reads SAVISQKPSRDICQRGTSLTIQCQVDSQVTMMFWYRQQPGQSLTLIATANQGSEATYESGFVIDKFPISRPNLTFSTLTVSNMSPEDSSIYLCSVKDTRDTIYFGEGSWLTVV.

This sequence joins TRBV15 and TRBJ1-2; D call uncertain. Germline lookup yields CDR1 LNHNV and CDR2 YYDKDF (reference sequence). V was clipped by 6 bases and J by 6 bases, with 14 bases between them. The CDR3 extends over 13 amino acids. Written as DNA, the CDR3 is TGTGCCACCAGTCGGGGATTTGCGGATGGCTACACCTTC. Its translation is CATSRGFADGYTF. The entire variable domain, with the rest obtained from reference TRBV15 and TRBJ1-2, is as follows: DAMVIQNPRYQVTQFGKPVTLSCSQTLNHNVMYWYQQKSSQAPKLLFHYYDKDFNNEADTPDNFQSRRPNTSFCFLDIRSPGLGDTAMYLCATSRGFADGYTFGSGTRLTVV.